One and the same sample provided the 23 T cell receptor beta chains below, sequenced in a study of blood T cell repertoires in COVID-19 (dated by TCRdb to the early 2020s). Library construction relied on the immunoSEQ multiplex PCR assay. TCRdb re-hosts the immuneACCESS table, in-frame sequences only. Its copies lack some clones; in the studies checked, an unresolved V gene accounts for under half of them, and the cause for the rest is not known. This sample lists hundreds of thousands of clones; roughly 89% were detected once. Roughly 1% of the sample goes to the ten largest clones. The sample taken for sequencing was peripheral blood. The receptors originated from a man in his late teens or twenties with COVID-19, enrolled during active disease.

This chain links TRBV6-5 with TRBJ1-5; a possible D gene is TRBD1 (5 bases). Germline V CDR1 and CDR2: MNHEY, SVGAGI. V was clipped by 8 bases and J by 7 bases, with 15 bases between them. The CDR3 contains 13 residues. CDR3 residues: CASGAGGRQPQHF. The CDR3 DNA sequence: TGTGCCAGCGGCGCGGGGGGACGGCAGCCCCAGCATTTT.

V gene TRBV5-1 combines with J gene TRBJ2-2, with 8 bases lining up with TRBD2. The CDR3 length is 16 residues. CDR1 SGHRS and CDR2 YFSETQ come from the germline V gene. J lost 6 bases, V lost 4 bases, and 11 bases had no gene match. This CDR3 reads CASSREGPSQAGELFF. The DNA of the CDR3 is TGCGCCAGCAGCCGGGAGGGACCATCCCAAGCCGGGGAGCTGTTTTTT.

Here the CDR3 reads CASSIASGTSAEKLFF. In DNA, the CDR3 is TGTGCCAGTAGTATAGCCTCCGGGACTTCGGCTGAAAAACTGTTTTTT. The genes are TRBV19 and TRBJ1-4; weak D call: TRBD1 (5 bases). The ends were cut back, 1 base at V and 7 bases at J, with 16 bases in the middle. The germline V gene encodes CDR1 LNHDA and CDR2 SQIVND (reference sequence). The CDR3 spans 16 residues.

This sequence joins TRBV6-6 and TRBJ2-7, with 8 bases matching TRBD1. The V and J ends lost 9 bases and 0 bases, in that order; junction bases with no gene match: 4. CDR1 and CDR2 (germline): MNHNY, SVGAGI (reference sequence). The length of the CDR3 is 13 residues. The CDR3 sequence is CASTGGSSYEQYF. The CDR3 nucleotides are TGTGCCAGTACAGGGGGATCCTCCTACGAGCAGTACTTC.

This clone was observed a few times. The V gene is TRBV5-5, the J gene TRBJ2-7; no definite D call. Between the trimmed V and J ends, which lost 0 bases and 0 bases, there was a span of 7 bases. The CDR3 is 14 residues long. Germline CDR1 is SGHKS and CDR2 is YYEKEE (reference sequence). CDR3 bases: TGTGCCAGCAGCTTGGACAGCTTCTCCTACGAGCAGTACTTC. This encodes CASSLDSFSYEQYF.

The CDR3 sequence: CASSKARRTGKPGANVLTF. For the CDR3, the DNA is TGTGCCAGCAGCAAAGCGCGGAGGACAGGGAAACCTGGGGCCAACGTCCTGACTTTC. V usage is TRBV21-1 and J usage is TRBJ2-6; the tabulated D call, TRBD1, remains unverified against the DNA. TRBV21-1 is labeled a pseudogene. The CDR3 runs 19 residues.

The V call is TRBV6-5, the J call TRBJ1-1, with D uncertain. Trimming shortened V by 3 bases and J by 3 bases, and 8 bases separated the two germline ends. The CDR3 is 13 residues long. Per germline, CDR1 MNHEY and CDR2 SVGAGI. CDR3 protein: CASSYREYTEAFF. CDR3 nucleotides: TGTGCCAGCAGTTATAGAGAATACACTGAAGCTTTCTTT.

The rearrangement uses TRBV9 and TRBJ1-2; no firm D call. CDR3 length: 12 residues. Germline V gives CDR1 SGDLS, CDR2 YYNGEE. V was trimmed by 4 bases and J by 8 bases, leaving 12 bases between them. CDR3 DNA sequence: TGTGCCAGCAGCTCGGGAGGTCGAGGCTACACCTTC. The encoded protein is CASSSGGRGYTF.

The chain combines TRBV3-1 (or the pseudogene TRBV3-2) with TRBJ2-7; TRBD2 matches at 8 bases. The V gene end was trimmed by 1 base and the J gene end by 2 bases; junction bases not matched to a gene: 4. The CDR3 runs 15 residues. CDR1 LGHDT and CDR2 YNNKEL come from the germline V gene (reference sequence). The CDR3 spells CASSQVAGGPYEQYF. CDR3 DNA: TGTGCCAGCAGCCAAGTGGCGGGGGGCCCCTACGAGCAGTACTTC.

The chain couples TRBV14 to TRBJ2-5; tentative D call: TRBD1 (6 bases). V lost 0 bases to trimming and J lost 2 bases, with 13 bases between them. This CDR3 is built from 16 residues. The germline gives CDR1 SGHDN, CDR2 FVKESK. The CDR3 protein is CASSQDAGVSQETQYF. CDR3 sequence (DNA): TGTGCCAGCAGCCAAGATGCAGGGGTATCACAAGAGACCCAGTACTTC.

The rearrangement links TRBV27 to TRBJ2-1, with D possibly matching TRBD2 (7 bases). The CDR3 covers 15 residues. Trimming stripped 3 bases from V and 4 bases from J, with 13 bases between. Germline lookup yields CDR1 MNHEY and CDR2 SMNVEV (reference sequence). The chain's CDR3 is CASSFGGAGYNEQFF. CDR3 bases: TGTGCCAGCAGTTTTGGGGGGGCAGGGTACAATGAGCAGTTCTTC.

The chain recombines TRBV5-4 with TRBJ2-5, with TRBD2 as a possible D gene (6 bases). The CDR3 is 15 residues long. With 2 bases removed from V and 2 bases from J, the gap between germline ends came to 13 bases. The germline CDR1 and CDR2 sequences are SGHNT and YYREEE (reference sequence). The CDR3 loop is CASSFSLAGQETQYF. The CDR3 DNA reads TGTGCCAGCAGCTTTTCACTAGCCGGGCAAGAGACCCAGTACTTC.

CDR3 loop: CATSGREVGEKLFF. CDR3 nucleotide sequence: TGTGCCACCAGCGGCAGGGAGGTCGGTGAAAAACTGTTTTTT. The chain combines TRBV15 with TRBJ1-4; perhaps TRBD1 as D (5 bases). Germline loops: CDR1 LNHNV, CDR2 YYDKDF (reference sequence). This CDR3 has 14 amino acids. Trimming stripped 5 bases from V and 7 bases from J, with 14 bases between.

The genes are TRBV25-1 and TRBJ1-4, with D unclear. The germline CDR1 and CDR2 sequences are MGHDK and SYGVNS. V shed 1 base and J shed 11 bases, with 14 bases lying between them. The CDR3 is made up of 14 amino acids. The CDR3 sequence is CASSELRAGSKLFF. The CDR3 coding sequence is TGTGCCAGCAGTGAATTGAGGGCCGGTTCGAAACTGTTTTTT.

CDR3 DNA sequence: TGTGCCAGCAGCCAATATGGACAGGGACAGGGGACCGGGGAGCTGTTTTTT. Its protein product is CASSQYGQGQGTGELFF. The chain links TRBV3-1 (or the pseudogene TRBV3-2) to TRBJ2-2, with 10 positions matching TRBD1. Germline CDR1 reads LGHDT; CDR2 reads YNNKEL (reference sequence). Trimming cost V 2 bases and J 5 bases; bases outside gene matches: 8. The CDR3 is 17 amino acids.

The rearrangement uses TRBV7-9 and TRBJ1-5; TRBD1 matches at 10 bases. The CDR3 has 14 residues. The V gene's germline CDR1 is SEHNR and CDR2 FQNEAQ (reference sequence). V lost 1 base and J lost 12; bases outside the gene matches: 6. For the CDR3, the DNA is TGTGCCAGCAGCTTAGTCGGGACAGGGGCGGTCCAGCATTTT. Its translation is CASSLVGTGAVQHF.

CDR3: CASSPGTSGKGDIQYF. CDR3 bases: TGTGCCAGTAGTCCCGGGACTAGCGGGAAAGGGGACATTCAGTACTTC. The V gene is TRBV19, the J gene TRBJ2-4, with 13 bases identical to TRBD2. CDR3 length equals 16 residues. V dropped 5 bases and J dropped 8; count of bases not matched to a gene: 9. Per germline, CDR1 LNHDA and CDR2 SQIVND (reference sequence).

The rearrangement links TRBV11-2 to TRBJ2-7, with 7 bases aligning to TRBD1. This CDR3 is 14 amino acids long. Germline lookup yields CDR1 SGHAT and CDR2 FQNNGV. V was pared by 3 bases and J by 2 bases, with 4 bases of the junction left unmatched. In DNA form, the CDR3 reads TGTGCCAGCAGCTTCTTCCAGGGGGCCTACGAGCAGTACTTC. This gives the protein CASSFFQGAYEQYF.

The chain employs TRBV6-1 and TRBJ2-1, with D possibly being TRBD2 (5 bases). V lost 4 bases to trimming and J lost 2 bases, with 18 bases between them. Germline V gene lookup returns CDR1 MNHNS and CDR2 SASEGT. CDR3 length equals 17 residues. DNA for the CDR3: TGTGCCAGCAGTGCCGTGGGTCGTGATAGCGCCTACAATGAGCAGTTCTTC. Residues: CASSAVGRDSAYNEQFF.

This chain connects TRBV4-2 to TRBJ1-6, with 8 bases identical to TRBD1. The ends lost 0 bases at V and 10 bases at J; junction bases unmatched: 5. Germline-derived CDR1 and CDR2 are LGHNA and YNFKEQ. The CDR3 has 15 amino acids. CDR3 sequence: CASSQERQGRSPLHF. The CDR3, as DNA: TGTGCCAGCAGCCAAGAACGACAGGGGAGATCACCCCTCCACTTT.

The chain combines TRBV24-1 with TRBJ2-3; 9 bases agree with TRBD1. Germline lookup yields CDR1 KGHDR and CDR2 SFDVKD. V shed 0 bases and J 6 bases; nucleotides not matched to a gene: 9. CDR3 size: 17 residues. This chain's CDR3 is CATSDLHGTGKYDTQYF. The CDR3, as DNA: TGTGCCACCAGTGATTTGCATGGGACAGGGAAGTATGATACGCAGTATTTT.

This clone came up once. The CDR3, as DNA: TGTGCCAGCAGGGGGAGGGCCACAGATACGCAGTATTTT. Its translation: CASRGRATDTQYF. The chain recombines TRBV27 with TRBJ2-3, with TRBD2 identical over 7 bases. The germline V gene encodes CDR1 MNHEY and CDR2 SMNVEV (reference sequence). Trimming at V came to 6 bases and at J to 2 bases, leaving 2 bases not matched to a gene. The CDR3 is made up of 13 amino acids.

The V gene is TRBV19, the J gene TRBJ2-1; TRBD1 matches 7 bases. After removal of 5 bases from V and 4 bases from J, the junction contained 8 bases not matched to a gene. The CDR3 is 15 residues long. Germline assignment: CDR1 LNHDA and CDR2 SQIVND (reference sequence). This CDR3 reads CASSVQGMRYNEQFF. The CDR3 DNA reads as TGTGCCAGTAGTGTACAGGGGATGAGGTACAATGAGCAGTTCTTC.